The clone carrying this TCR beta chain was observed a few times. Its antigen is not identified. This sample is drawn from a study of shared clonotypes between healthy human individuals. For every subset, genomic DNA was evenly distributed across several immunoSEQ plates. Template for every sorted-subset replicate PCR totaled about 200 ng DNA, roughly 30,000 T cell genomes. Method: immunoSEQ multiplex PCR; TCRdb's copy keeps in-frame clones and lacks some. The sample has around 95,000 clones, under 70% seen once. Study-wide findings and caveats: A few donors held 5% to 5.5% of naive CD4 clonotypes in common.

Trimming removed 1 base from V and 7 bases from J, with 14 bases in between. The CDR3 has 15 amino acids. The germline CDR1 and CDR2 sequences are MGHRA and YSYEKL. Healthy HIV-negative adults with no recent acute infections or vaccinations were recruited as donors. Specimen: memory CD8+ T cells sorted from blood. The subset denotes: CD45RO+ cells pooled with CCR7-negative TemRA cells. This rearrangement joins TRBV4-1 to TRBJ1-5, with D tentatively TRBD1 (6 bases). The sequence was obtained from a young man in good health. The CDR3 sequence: CASSQVQGGRQPQHF. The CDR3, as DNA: TGCGCCAGCAGCCAAGTACAGGGAGGACGCCAGCCCCAGCATTTT.